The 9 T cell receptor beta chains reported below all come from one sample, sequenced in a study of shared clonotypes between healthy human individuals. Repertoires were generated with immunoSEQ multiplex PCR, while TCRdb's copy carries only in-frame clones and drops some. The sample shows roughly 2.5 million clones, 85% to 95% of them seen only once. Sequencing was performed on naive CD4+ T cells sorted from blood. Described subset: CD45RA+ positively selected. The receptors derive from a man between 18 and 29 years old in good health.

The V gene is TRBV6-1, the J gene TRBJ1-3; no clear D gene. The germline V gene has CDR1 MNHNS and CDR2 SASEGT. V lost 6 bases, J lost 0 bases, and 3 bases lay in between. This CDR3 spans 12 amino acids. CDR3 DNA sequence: TGTGCCAGCAGAGCCTCTGGAAACACCATATATTTT. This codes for CASRASGNTIYF.

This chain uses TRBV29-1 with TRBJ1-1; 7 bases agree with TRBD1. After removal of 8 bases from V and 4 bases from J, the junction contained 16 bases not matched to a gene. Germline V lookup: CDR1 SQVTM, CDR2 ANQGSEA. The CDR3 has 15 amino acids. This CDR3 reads CSLMGDTGEGTEAFF. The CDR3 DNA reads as TGCAGCTTAATGGGGGATACAGGGGAGGGCACTGAAGCTTTCTTT. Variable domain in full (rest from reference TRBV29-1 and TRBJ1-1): SAVISQKPSRDICQRGTSLTIQCQVDSQVTMMFWYRQQPGQSLTLIATANQGSEATYESGFVIDKFPISRPNLTFSTLTVSNMSPEDSSIYLCSLMGDTGEGTEAFFGQGTRLTVV.

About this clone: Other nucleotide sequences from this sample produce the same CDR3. The CDR3, as DNA: TGCGCCAGCAGCCCGGGACTAGCGGGGGGTTTGAATGAGCAGTTCTTC. Amino acid sequence: CASSPGLAGGLNEQFF. This chain uses TRBV5-1 with TRBJ2-1, with 15 bases aligning to TRBD2. V was clipped by 4 bases and J by 7 bases; unmatched bases: 6. The CDR3 contains 16 residues. Germline CDR1 is SGHRS and CDR2 is YFSETQ.

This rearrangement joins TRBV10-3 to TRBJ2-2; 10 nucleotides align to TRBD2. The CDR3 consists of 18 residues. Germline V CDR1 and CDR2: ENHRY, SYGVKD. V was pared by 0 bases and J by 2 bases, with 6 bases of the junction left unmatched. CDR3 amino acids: CAISESPLAGGNTGELFF. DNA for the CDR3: TGTGCCATCAGTGAGTCCCCCTTAGCGGGAGGTAACACCGGGGAGCTGTTTTTT.

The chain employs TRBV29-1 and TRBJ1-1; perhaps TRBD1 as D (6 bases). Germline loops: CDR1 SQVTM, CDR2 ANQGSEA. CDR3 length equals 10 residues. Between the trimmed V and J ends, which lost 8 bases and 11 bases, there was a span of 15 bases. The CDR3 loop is CSRPRGKAFF. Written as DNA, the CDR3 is TGCAGCCGGCCAAGGGGGAAGGCTTTCTTT. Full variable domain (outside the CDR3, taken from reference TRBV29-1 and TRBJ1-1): SAVISQKPSRDICQRGTSLTIQCQVDSQVTMMFWYRQQPGQSLTLIATANQGSEATYESGFVIDKFPISRPNLTFSTLTVSNMSPEDSSIYLCSRPRGKAFFGQGTRLTVV.

CDR3 sequence (DNA): TGTGCCAGCAGCGTTCGGGGGGTCACTTACGAGCAGTACTTC. It translates to CASSVRGVTYEQYF. V and J are TRBV2 and TRBJ2-7; 7 bases are a match to TRBD2. Germline V gives CDR1 SNHLY, CDR2 FYNNEI. The V and J ends lost 6 bases and 4 bases, in that order; junction bases with no gene match: 9. CDR3 length: 14 residues. The full variable domain, completed using reference TRBV2 and TRBJ2-7, is EPEVTQTPSHQVTQMGQEVILRCVPISNHLYFYWYRQILGQKVEFLVSFYNNEISEKSEIFDDQFSVERPDGSNFTLKIRSTKLEDSAMYFCASSVRGVTYEQYFGPGTRLTVT.

The CDR3 coding sequence is TGTGCCAGCAGTCACGGACAGGGGGTATATGGCTACACCTTC. This gives the protein CASSHGQGVYGYTF. V is TRBV27 and J is TRBJ1-2; 10 positions agree with TRBD1. CDR3 length equals 14 residues. With 5 bases clipped from V and 5 bases from J, the junction kept 5 bases outside the gene matches. Germline CDR1 and CDR2: MNHEY and SMNVEV (reference sequence).

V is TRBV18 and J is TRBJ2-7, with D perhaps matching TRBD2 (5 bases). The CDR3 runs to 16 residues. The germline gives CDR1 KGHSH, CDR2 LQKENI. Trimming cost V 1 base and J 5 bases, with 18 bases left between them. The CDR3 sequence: CASSPRETPGHHEQYF. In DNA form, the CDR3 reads TGTGCCAGCTCACCACGGGAGACACCAGGCCACCACGAGCAGTACTTC.

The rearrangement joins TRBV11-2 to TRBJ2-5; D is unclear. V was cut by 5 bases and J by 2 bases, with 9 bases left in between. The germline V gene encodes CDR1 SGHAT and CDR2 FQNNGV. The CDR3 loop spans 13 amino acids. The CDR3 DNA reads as TGTGCCAGCAGCAACCGACTTCAAGAGACCCAGTACTTC. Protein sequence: CASSNRLQETQYF. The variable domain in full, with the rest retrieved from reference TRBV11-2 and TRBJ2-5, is EAGVAQSPRYKIIEKRQSVAFWCNPISGHATLYWYQQILGQGPKLLIQFQNNGVVDDSQLPKDRFSAERLKGVDSTLKIQPAKLEDSAVYLCASSNRLQETQYFGPGTRLLVL.